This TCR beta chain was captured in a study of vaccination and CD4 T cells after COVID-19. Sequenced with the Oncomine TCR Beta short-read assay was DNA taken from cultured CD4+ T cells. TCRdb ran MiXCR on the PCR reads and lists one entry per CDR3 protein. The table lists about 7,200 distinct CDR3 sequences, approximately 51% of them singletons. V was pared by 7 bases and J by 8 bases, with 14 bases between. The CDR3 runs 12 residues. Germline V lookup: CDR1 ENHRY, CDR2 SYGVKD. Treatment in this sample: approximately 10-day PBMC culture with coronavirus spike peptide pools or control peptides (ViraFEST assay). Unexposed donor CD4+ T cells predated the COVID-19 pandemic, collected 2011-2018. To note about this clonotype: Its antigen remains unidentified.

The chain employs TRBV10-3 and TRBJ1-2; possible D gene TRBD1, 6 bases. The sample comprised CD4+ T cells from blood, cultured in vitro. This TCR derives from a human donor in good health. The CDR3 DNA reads TGTGCCATCATGGGGGCTGGGCTCGGCTACACCTTC. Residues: CAIMGAGLGYTF.